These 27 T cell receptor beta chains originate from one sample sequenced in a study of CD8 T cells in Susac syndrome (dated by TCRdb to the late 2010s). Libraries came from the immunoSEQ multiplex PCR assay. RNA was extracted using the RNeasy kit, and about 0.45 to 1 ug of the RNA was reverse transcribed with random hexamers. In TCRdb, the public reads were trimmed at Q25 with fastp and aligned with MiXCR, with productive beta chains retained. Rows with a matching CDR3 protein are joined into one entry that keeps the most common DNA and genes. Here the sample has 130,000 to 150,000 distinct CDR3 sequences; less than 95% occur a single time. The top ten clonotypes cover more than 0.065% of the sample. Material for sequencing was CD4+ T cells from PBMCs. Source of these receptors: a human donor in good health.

Written as DNA, the CDR3 is TGTGCCAGCAGAGGTTTCGGGACAGGTCTTAGCTACACCTTC. Translating it yields CASRGFGTGLSYTF. The chain employs TRBV27 and TRBJ1-2; 8 bases map to TRBD1. The CDR3 extends over 14 amino acids. V lost 6 bases and J lost 9; bases outside the gene matches: 12. The germline gives CDR1 MNHEY, CDR2 SMNVEV (reference sequence).

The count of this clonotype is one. CDR3 residues: CSASGAGGLYEQYF. The DNA of the CDR3 is TGCAGTGCTAGTGGGGCAGGGGGCTTGTACGAGCAGTACTTC. This rearrangement joins TRBV20-1 to TRBJ2-7, with 8 nucleotides matching TRBD1. This CDR3 has 14 residues. The J segment lost 4 bases and the V segment lost 3 bases, leaving 8 bases of the junction unmatched. CDR1 and CDR2 from the germline V gene are DFQATT and SNEGSKA (reference sequence).

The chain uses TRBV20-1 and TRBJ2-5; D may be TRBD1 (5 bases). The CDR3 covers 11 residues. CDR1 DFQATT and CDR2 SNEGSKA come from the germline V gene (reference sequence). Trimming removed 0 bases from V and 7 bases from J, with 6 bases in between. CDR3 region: CSAREGVTQYF. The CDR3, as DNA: TGCAGTGCTAGAGAAGGGGTGACCCAGTACTTC.

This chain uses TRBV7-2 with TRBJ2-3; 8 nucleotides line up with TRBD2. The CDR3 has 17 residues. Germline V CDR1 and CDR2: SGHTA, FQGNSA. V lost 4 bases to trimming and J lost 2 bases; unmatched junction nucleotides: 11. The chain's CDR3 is CASSSRGGPGSTDTQYF. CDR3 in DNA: TGTGCCAGCAGCTCTCGGGGGGGGCCGGGATCCACAGATACGCAGTATTTT.

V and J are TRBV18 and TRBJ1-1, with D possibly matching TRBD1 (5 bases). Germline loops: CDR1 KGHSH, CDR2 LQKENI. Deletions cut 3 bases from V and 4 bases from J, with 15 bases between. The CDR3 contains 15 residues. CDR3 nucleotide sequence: TGTGCCAGCTCACCCCCGAGGGTGGGGGGCACTGAAGCTTTCTTT. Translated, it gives CASSPPRVGGTEAFF.

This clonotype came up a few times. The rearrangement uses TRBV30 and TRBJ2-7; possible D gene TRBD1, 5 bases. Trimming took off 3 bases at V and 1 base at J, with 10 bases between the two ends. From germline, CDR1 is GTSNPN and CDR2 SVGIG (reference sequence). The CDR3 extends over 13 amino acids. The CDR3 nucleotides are TGTGCCTGGAGGGCGGACATTTCCTACGAGCAGTACTTC. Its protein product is CAWRADISYEQYF.

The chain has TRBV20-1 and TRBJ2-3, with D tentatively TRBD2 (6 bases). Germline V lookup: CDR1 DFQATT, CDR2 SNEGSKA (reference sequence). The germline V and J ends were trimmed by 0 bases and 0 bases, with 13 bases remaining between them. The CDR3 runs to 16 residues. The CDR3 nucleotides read TGCAGTGCTAGAGAATTTCCGGGACTGAGCACAGATACGCAGTATTTT. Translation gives CSAREFPGLSTDTQYF.

The CDR3 here is CSAEDNYEQYF. The CDR3 DNA is TGCAGTGCTGAAGACAACTACGAGCAGTACTTC. The chain has TRBV20-1 and TRBJ2-7; D unclear. The CDR3 length is 11 residues. The V end was cut by 5 bases, the J end by 3 bases, with 8 bases between. Germline V lookup: CDR1 DFQATT, CDR2 SNEGSKA (reference sequence).

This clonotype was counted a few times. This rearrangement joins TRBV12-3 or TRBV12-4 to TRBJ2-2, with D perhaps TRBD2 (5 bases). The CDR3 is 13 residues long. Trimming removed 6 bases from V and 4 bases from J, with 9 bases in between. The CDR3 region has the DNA TGTGCCAGCAGGCTAGCCGCCACCGGGGAGCTGTTTTTT. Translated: CASRLAATGELFF.

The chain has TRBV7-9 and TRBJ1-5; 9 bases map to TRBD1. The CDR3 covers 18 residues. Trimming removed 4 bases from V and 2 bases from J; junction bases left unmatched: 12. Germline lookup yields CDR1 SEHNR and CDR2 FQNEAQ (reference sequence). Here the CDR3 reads CASSSNGTGMWGNQPQHF. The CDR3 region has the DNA TGTGCCAGCAGCTCAAACGGGACAGGGATGTGGGGCAATCAGCCCCAGCATTTT.

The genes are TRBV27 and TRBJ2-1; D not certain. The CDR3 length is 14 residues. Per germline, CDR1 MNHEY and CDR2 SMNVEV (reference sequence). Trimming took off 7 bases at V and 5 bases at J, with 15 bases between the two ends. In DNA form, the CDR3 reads TGTGCCAGCACCCCGGGTGGATTTGACAATGAGCAGTTCTTC. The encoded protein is CASTPGGFDNEQFF.

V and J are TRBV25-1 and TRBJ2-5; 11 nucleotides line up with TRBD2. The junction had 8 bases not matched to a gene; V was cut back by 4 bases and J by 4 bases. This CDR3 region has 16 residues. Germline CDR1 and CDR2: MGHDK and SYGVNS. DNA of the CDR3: TGTGCCAGCAGTGGGGTTCTAGCGGGAGGCCCAGAGACCCAGTACTTC. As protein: CASSGVLAGGPETQYF.

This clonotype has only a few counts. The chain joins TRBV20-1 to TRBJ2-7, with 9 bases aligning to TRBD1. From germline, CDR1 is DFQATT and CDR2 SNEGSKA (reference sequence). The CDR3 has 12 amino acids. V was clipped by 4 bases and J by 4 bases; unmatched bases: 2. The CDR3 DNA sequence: TGCAGTGCTACGGACAGGGGTTACGAGCAGTACTTC. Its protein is CSATDRGYEQYF.

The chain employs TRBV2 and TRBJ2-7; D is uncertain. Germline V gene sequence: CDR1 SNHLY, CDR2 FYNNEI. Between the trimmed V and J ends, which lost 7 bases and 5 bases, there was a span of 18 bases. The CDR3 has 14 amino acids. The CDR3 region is CASKLGQDRHEQYF. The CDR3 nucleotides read TGTGCCAGCAAGCTTGGGCAAGATCGCCACGAGCAGTACTTC.

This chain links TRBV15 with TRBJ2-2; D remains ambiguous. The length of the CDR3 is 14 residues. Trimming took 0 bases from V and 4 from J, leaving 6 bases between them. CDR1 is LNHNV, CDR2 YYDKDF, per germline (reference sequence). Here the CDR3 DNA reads TGTGCCACCAGCAGAGAGAGGAGCACCGGGGAGCTGTTTTTT. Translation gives CATSRERSTGELFF.

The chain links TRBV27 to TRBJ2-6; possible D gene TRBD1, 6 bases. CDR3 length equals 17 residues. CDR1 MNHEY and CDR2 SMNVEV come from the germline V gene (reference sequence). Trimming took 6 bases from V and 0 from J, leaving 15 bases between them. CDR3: CASSFTTGYSGANVLTF. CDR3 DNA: TGTGCCAGCAGCTTCACCACAGGGTACTCTGGGGCCAACGTCCTGACTTTC.

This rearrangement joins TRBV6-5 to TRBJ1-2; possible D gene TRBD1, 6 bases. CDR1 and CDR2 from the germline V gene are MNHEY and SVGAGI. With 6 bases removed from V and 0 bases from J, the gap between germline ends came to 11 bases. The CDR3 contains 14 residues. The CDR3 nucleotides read TGTGCCAGCAGGGTGGGGGCAGCTAACTATGGCTACACCTTC. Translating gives CASRVGAANYGYTF.

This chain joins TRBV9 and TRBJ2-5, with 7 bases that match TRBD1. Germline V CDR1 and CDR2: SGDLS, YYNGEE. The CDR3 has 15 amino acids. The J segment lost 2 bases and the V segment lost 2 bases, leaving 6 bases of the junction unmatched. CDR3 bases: TGTGCCAGCAGCGTCGGACAGGTCCAACAAGAGACCCAGTACTTC. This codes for CASSVGQVQQETQYF.

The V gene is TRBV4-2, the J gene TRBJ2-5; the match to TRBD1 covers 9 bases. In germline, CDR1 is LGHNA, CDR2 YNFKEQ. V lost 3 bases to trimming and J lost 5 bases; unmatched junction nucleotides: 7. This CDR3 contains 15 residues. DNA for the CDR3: TGTGCCAGCAGCCACCCGGACAGGGGAGGGGAGACCCAGTACTTC. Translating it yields CASSHPDRGGETQYF.

CDR3 loop: CASSLAQGLLAKNIQYF. The CDR3 DNA sequence: TGTGCCAGCAGCTTAGCTCAAGGACTCTTAGCCAAAAACATTCAGTACTTC. V is TRBV7-9 and J is TRBJ2-4; a weak D match, TRBD2 (5 bases). Germline-derived CDR1 and CDR2 are SEHNR and FQNEAQ (reference sequence). The CDR3 extends over 17 amino acids. V lost 0 bases, J lost 0 bases, and 12 bases lay in between.

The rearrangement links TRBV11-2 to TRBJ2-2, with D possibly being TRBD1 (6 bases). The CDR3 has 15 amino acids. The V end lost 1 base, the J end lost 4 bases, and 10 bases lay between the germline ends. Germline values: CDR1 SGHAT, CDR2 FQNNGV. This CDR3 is CASSLVGQLTGELFF. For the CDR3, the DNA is TGTGCCAGCAGCTTAGTGGGACAACTCACCGGGGAGCTGTTTTTT.

CDR3 in DNA: TGCGCCAGCAGCCGCTCCGGACTAGCGGGAATGGAGACCCAGTACTTC. Translating it yields CASSRSGLAGMETQYF. The chain has TRBV5-1 and TRBJ2-5; TRBD2 matches 12 bases. The CDR3 has 16 residues. V was clipped by 4 bases and J by 5 bases; unmatched bases: 9. The V gene's germline CDR1 is SGHRS and CDR2 YFSETQ.

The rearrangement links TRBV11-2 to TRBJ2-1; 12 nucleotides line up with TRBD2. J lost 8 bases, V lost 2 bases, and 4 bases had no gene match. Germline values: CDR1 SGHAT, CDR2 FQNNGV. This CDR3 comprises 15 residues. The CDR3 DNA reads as TGTGCCAGCAGCTTATGGCTAGCGGGAGGGGATGAGCAGTTCTTC. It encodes CASSLWLAGGDEQFF.

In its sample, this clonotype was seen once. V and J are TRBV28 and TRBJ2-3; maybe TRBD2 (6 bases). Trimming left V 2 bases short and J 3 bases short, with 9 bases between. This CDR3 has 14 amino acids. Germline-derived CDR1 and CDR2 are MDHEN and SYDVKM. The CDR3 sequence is CASSLGGVTDTQYF. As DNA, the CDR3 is TGTGCCAGCAGTTTAGGAGGGGTTACAGATACGCAGTATTTT.

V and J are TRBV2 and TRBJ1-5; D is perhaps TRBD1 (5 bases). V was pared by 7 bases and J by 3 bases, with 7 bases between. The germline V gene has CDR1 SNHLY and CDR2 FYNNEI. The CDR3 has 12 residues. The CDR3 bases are TGTGCCAGCAACAGGAACAATCAGCCCCAGCATTTT. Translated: CASNRNNQPQHF.

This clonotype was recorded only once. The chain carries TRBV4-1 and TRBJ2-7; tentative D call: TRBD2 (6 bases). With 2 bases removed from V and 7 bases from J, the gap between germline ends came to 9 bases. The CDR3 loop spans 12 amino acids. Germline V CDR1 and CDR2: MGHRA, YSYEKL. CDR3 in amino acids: CASSQKAGEQYF. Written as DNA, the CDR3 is TGCGCCAGCAGCCAAAAGGCGGGGGAGCAGTACTTC.

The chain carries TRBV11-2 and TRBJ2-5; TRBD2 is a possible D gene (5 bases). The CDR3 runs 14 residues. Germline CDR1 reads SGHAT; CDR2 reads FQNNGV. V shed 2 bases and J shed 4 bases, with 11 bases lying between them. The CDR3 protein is CASSLRTGLETQYF. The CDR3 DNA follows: TGTGCCAGCAGCTTAAGAACGGGGTTAGAGACCCAGTACTTC.